What follows describes a single T cell receptor beta chain. Trimming removed 4 bases at V and 2 bases at J, with 8 bases between. This CDR3 spans 13 amino acids. Germline CDR1 reads SGHDT; CDR2 reads YYEEEE. The sample belongs to a study of blood T cell repertoires in COVID-19. As for the study in general: PBMCs, B-cell-depleted T cells, or T cells were the source of the cDNA or gDNA that made up the material.

The table came from immunoSEQ multiplex PCR; TCRdb's copy has only in-frame clones and leaves some out. The sample lists 52,000 or so clones, about 83% occurring once. This receptor was identified in a middle-aged man with acute or convalescent COVID-19. Sequencing used peripheral blood. The V call is TRBV5-6, the J call TRBJ2-3; D not resolved. CDR3 DNA: TGTGCCAGCAGCATGACTGACACAGATACGCAGTATTTT. Protein: CASSMTDTDTQYF.